Sequencing of this T cell receptor (beta chain) was carried out in a study of PD-1 blockade in classical Hodgkin lymphoma. Study as a whole: Patients were treated with nivolumab at 3 mg/kg, and this was given intravenously every 2 weeks. General study results and limits: Whoever responded completely had baseline diversity much like that seen in newly diagnosed patients. When set against healthy donors, newly diagnosed patients were reported to show lower baseline TCR diversity.

Produced via immunoSEQ multiplex PCR; TCRdb's table is partial and in-frame only. The repertoire holds 20,000 to 25,000 clones, with around 81% as singletons. Notes on this clone: What it recognizes is unknown.

Every patient relapsed after autologous stem cell transplantation, and brentuximab vedotin exposure varied. Under best response, outcomes were complete response, partial response or progressive disease. The CDR3 is made up of 15 amino acids. Germline V gene sequence: CDR1 LNHNV, CDR2 YYDKDF (reference sequence). V was clipped by 5 bases and J by 4 bases, with 15 bases between them. The material was peripheral blood mononuclear cells (PBMCs), obtained before the second cycle of nivolumab. This TCR was sampled from a human donor with classical Hodgkin lymphoma. The rearrangement joins TRBV15 to TRBJ1-5, with D perhaps TRBD1 (5 bases). CDR3 sequence (DNA): TGTGCCACCAGCTCAAGCCGACAGAAAAATCAGCCCCAGCATTTT. Translated: CATSSSRQKNQPQHF.